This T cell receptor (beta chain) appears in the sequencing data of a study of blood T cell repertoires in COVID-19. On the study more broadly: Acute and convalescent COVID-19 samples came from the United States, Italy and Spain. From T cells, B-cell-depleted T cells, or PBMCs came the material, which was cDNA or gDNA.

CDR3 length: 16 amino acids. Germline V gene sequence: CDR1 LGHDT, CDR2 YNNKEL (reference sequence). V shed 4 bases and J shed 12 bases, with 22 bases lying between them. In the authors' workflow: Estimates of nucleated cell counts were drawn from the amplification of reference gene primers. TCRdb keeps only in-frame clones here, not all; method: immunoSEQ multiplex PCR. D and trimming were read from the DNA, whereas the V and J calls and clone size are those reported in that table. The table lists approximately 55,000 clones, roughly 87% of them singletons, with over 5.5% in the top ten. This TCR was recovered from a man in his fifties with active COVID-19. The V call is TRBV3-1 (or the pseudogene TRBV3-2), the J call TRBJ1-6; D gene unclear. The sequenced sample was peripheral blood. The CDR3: CASSPPGSGIMGPLHF. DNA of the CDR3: TGTGCCAGCAGCCCCCCGGGGTCCGGAATCATGGGACCCCTCCACTTT.